The text below deals with one TCR beta chain. This entry is derived from a study of blood T cell repertoires in COVID-19. Study information: The United States, Italy and Spain were the sources of the acute and convalescent COVID-19 samples. T cells, B-cell-depleted T cells, or PBMCs provided the cDNA or gDNA that served as material.

Seattle researchers signed up patients amid active infection and tracked them longitudinally. Authors' analysis steps: How many nucleated cells were present was estimated from reference gene primer amplification. The method was immunoSEQ multiplex PCR; TCRdb's version includes in-frame clones alone and lacks a portion of them. V and J calls and clone size come straight from that table; D and trimming were deduced from the DNA. There are some 130,000 clones in the sample; 80% to 90% occur only once, and roughly 3.9% lies in the top ten. Germline V CDR1 and CDR2: SGHDN, FVKESK. V was pared by 5 bases and J by 3 bases, with 3 bases of the junction left unmatched. The CDR3 is 13 residues long.

This TCR was sampled from a man in his sixties with COVID-19, enrolled during active disease. The chain links TRBV14 to TRBJ2-7, with 8 bases fitting TRBD2. The sample consisted of peripheral blood. CDR3 loop: CASSSAGVYEQYF. For the CDR3, the DNA is TGTGCCAGCAGCTCAGCGGGGGTCTACGAGCAGTACTTC.